Listed below are T cell receptor beta chains from one sample, sequenced in a study of T cell changes during pregnancy in multiple sclerosis. Here immunoSEQ multiplex PCR was the method, and the copy in TCRdb shows in-frame clones only, minus some. The sample has around 74,000 clones; about 88% are singletons. Sequences were derived from peripheral blood, sampled before pregnancy. These receptors all stem from a female donor with multiple sclerosis, enrolled in a pregnancy study. The CDR3 runs from the conserved cysteine through the conserved F or W. D genes are given only for firm matches. The size entry is marked missing in some rows and otherwise reads once, few, many or a size class.

clone_size: -; d_call: TRBD2; j_call: TRBJ2-2; v_call: TRBV5-1; cdr3_aa: CASSSWGGNTGELFF; cdr3_nt: TGCGCCAGCAGCTCCTGGGGGGGGAACACCGGGGAGCTGTTTTTT
clone_size: many; d_call: TRBD1; j_call: TRBJ2-1; v_call: TRBV6-4; cdr3_aa: CASTPGQGGEVQFF; cdr3_nt: TGTGCCAGCACCCCGGGACAGGGGGGTGAGGTGCAGTTCTTC
clone_size: -; d_call: -; j_call: TRBJ1-6; v_call: TRBV27; cdr3_aa: CASSSHRVTYNSPLHF; cdr3_nt: TGTGCCAGCAGTTCACACAGAGTAACCTATAATTCACCCCTCCACTTT
clone_size: -; d_call: -; j_call: TRBJ2-1; v_call: TRBV30; cdr3_aa: CAWRDRWRGSYNEQFF; cdr3_nt: TGTGCCTGGAGAGACCGGTGGCGCGGCTCCTACAATGAGCAGTTCTTC
clone_size: -; d_call: TRBD2; j_call: TRBJ2-4; v_call: TRBV27; cdr3_aa: CASSFRLAGTINIQYF; cdr3_nt: TGTGCCAGCAGTTTTAGACTAGCGGGAACCATAAACATTCAGTACTTC
clone_size: -; d_call: -; j_call: TRBJ2-5; v_call: TRBV4-2; cdr3_aa: CASSPEASNRVQETQYF; cdr3_nt: TGTGCCAGCAGCCCAGAAGCTTCGAACAGGGTCCAAGAGACCCAGTACTTC
clone_size: -; d_call: TRBD1; j_call: TRBJ1-1; v_call: TRBV7-2; cdr3_aa: CASSQQGENTEAFF; cdr3_nt: TGTGCCAGCAGCCAACAGGGGGAAAACACTGAAGCTTTCTTT
clone_size: -; d_call: TRBD2; j_call: TRBJ2-3; v_call: TRBV6-1; cdr3_aa: CAVIAGGLPDTQYF; cdr3_nt: TGTGCCGTTATAGCGGGAGGTCTCCCAGATACGCAGTATTTT
clone_size: -; d_call: -; j_call: TRBJ1-3; v_call: TRBV30; cdr3_aa: CAGDSGGTGNTIYF; cdr3_nt: TGTGCCGGGGATTCGGGGGGAACTGGAAACACCATATATTTT
clone_size: few; d_call: TRBD1; j_call: TRBJ2-3; v_call: TRBV7-9; cdr3_aa: CASSSRGPDTQYF; cdr3_nt: TGTGCCAGCAGTTCCAGGGGGCCAGATACGCAGTATTTT
clone_size: -; d_call: TRBD1; j_call: TRBJ1-2; v_call: TRBV10-3; cdr3_aa: CAISEGDREPDGYTF; cdr3_nt: TGTGCCATCAGTGAGGGCGACAGGGAGCCGGATGGCTACACCTTC
clone_size: -; d_call: -; j_call: TRBJ1-1; v_call: TRBV18; cdr3_aa: CASSLTLDSNTEAFF; cdr3_nt: TGTGCCAGCTCCCTTACCCTGGACAGCAACACTGAAGCTTTCTTT
clone_size: -; d_call: -; j_call: TRBJ2-1; v_call: TRBV19; cdr3_aa: CASTPPGLNEQFF; cdr3_nt: TGTGCCAGTACTCCTCCGGGACTCAATGAGCAGTTCTTC
clone_size: -; d_call: -; j_call: TRBJ1-6; v_call: TRBV7-9; cdr3_aa: CASSSPQTLVYNSPLHF; cdr3_nt: TGTGCCAGCAGCTCCCCACAGACCCTTGTTTATAATTCACCCCTCCACTTT
clone_size: -; d_call: -; j_call: TRBJ2-2; v_call: TRBV6-1; cdr3_aa: CASSEPNTGELFF; cdr3_nt: TGTGCCAGCAGTGAACCTAACACCGGGGAGCTGTTTTTT
clone_size: -; d_call: -; j_call: TRBJ2-7; v_call: TRBV7-9; cdr3_aa: CASSLTTAAYEQYF; cdr3_nt: TGTGCCAGCAGCTTGACGACGGCGGCCTACGAGCAGTACTTC
clone_size: -; d_call: -; j_call: TRBJ1-4; v_call: TRBV9; cdr3_aa: CASSVAQGNEKLFF; cdr3_nt: TGTGCCAGCAGCGTAGCTCAGGGGAATGAAAAACTGTTTTTT
clone_size: once; d_call: TRBD2; j_call: TRBJ2-5; v_call: TRBV7-8; cdr3_aa: CASSRTGGGGETQYF; cdr3_nt: TGTGCCAGCAGCCGGACGGGAGGGGGGGGAGAGACCCAGTACTTC
clone_size: -; d_call: -; j_call: TRBJ1-2; v_call: TRBV5-5; cdr3_aa: CASSLVGIGAYGYTF; cdr3_nt: TGTGCCAGCAGCTTGGTGGGAATAGGGGCCTATGGCTACACCTTC
clone_size: -; d_call: TRBD1; j_call: TRBJ2-7; v_call: TRBV6-4; cdr3_aa: CASSERTGSYEQYF; cdr3_nt: TGTGCCAGCAGTGAGAGGACAGGGTCCTACGAGCAGTACTTC
clone_size: few; d_call: -; j_call: TRBJ1-6; v_call: TRBV10-1; cdr3_aa: CASSAGRNSPLHF; cdr3_nt: TGCGCCAGCAGTGCAGGGCGCAATTCACCCCTCCACTTT
clone_size: -; d_call: -; j_call: TRBJ1-5; v_call: TRBV6-1; cdr3_aa: CASSEQGIHQPQHF; cdr3_nt: TGTGCCAGCAGTGAACAGGGCATTCATCAGCCCCAGCATTTT